This T cell receptor beta chain was identified during a study of shared clonotypes between healthy human individuals. The CDR3 is 16 residues long. Looked up from germline, CDR1 is MNHNY and CDR2 is SVGAGI (reference sequence). Trimming took off 7 bases at V and 0 bases at J, with 17 bases between the two ends. A remark on this clone: Its target is unknown.

Study-level points and caveats: Donor clonotype sharing was expected to depend on sequencing depth.

DNA at 200 ng, around 30,000 T cell genomes, went into sorted-subset replicate PCRs. Assay: immunoSEQ multiplex PCR; the TCRdb copy retains only in-frame clones and omits some. Of around 2.5 million clones listed, 93% are singletons. The sequenced material came from naive CD4+ T cells from PBMCs. Subset described: CD45RA+ positively selected. This chain connects TRBV6-6 to TRBJ2-3, with D possibly being TRBD2 (5 bases). The receptor was derived from a man younger than 35 in good health. Some clones in this sample may be carry-over from other donors' samples. CDR3 DNA sequence: TGTGCCAGCACCCGGGAAAGCGCGCCTAGCACAGATACGCAGTATTTT. Its translation: CASTRESAPSTDTQYF.